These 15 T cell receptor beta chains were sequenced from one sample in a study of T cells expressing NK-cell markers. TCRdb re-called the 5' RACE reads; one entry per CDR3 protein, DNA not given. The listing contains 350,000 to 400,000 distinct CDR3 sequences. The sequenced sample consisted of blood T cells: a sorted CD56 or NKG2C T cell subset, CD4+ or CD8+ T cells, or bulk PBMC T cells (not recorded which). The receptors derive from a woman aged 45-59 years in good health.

This CDR3 is CASATLAGGSNEQFF. V and J are TRBV2 and TRBJ2-1; there is no DNA to check the TCRdb D call of TRBD2. Germline lookup yields CDR1 SNHLY and CDR2 FYNNEI. The CDR3 runs to 15 residues.

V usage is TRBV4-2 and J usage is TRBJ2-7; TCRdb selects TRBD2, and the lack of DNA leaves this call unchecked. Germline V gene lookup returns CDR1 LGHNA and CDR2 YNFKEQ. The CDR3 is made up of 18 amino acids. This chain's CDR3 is CASSQDRLGIAGEYEQYF.

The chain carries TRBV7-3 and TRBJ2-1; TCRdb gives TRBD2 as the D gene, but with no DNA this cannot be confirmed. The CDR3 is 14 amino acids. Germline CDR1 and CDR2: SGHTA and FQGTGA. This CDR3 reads CASSVALSGNEQFF.

CDR3: CASVQRLTDTQYF. V and J are TRBV12-3 or TRBV12-4 and TRBJ2-3; the D call of TRBD2 rests on TCRdb alone, since no DNA is present to check it. The CDR3 has 13 amino acids.

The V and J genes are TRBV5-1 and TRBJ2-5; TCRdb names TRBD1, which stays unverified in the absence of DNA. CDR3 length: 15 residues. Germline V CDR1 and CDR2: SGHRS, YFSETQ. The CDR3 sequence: CASSYQDRGGETQYF.

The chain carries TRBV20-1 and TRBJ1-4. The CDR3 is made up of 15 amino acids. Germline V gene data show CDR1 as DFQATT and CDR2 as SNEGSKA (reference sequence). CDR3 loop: CSARDDGSTNEKLFF.

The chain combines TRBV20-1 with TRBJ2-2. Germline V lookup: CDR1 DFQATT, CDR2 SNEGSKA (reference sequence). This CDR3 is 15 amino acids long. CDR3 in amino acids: CSAVVQKGNTGELFF.

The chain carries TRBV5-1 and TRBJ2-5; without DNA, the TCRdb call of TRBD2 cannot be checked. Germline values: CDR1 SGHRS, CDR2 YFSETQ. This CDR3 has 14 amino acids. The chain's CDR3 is CASSTGLAEETQYF.

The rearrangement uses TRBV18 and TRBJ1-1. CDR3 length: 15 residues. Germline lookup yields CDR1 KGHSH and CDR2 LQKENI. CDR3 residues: CASSPPVTKNTEAFF. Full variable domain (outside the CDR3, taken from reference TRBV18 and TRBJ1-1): NAGVMQNPRHLVRRRGQEARLRCSPMKGHSHVYWYRQLPEEGLKFMVYLQKENIIDESGMPKERFSAEFPKEGPSILRIQQVVRGDSAAYFCASSPPVTKNTEAFFGQGTRLTVV.

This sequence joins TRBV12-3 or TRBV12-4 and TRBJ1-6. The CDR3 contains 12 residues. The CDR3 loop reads CASSPTNSPLHF.

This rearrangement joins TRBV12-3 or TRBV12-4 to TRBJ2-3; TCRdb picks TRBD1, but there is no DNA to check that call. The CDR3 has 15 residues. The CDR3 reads CASSFNRGRPDTQYF.

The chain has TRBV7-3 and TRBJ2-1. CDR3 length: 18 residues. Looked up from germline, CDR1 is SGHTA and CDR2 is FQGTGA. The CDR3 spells CASSLNPLAGGSYNEQFF.

The CDR3 sequence: CASSLAGTGWEEKLFF. V usage is TRBV5-1 and J usage is TRBJ1-4; TCRdb's D gene call, TRBD1, goes unchecked for lack of DNA. Germline assignment: CDR1 SGHRS and CDR2 YFSETQ. The CDR3 is 16 residues long. Variable domain in full (rest from reference TRBV5-1 and TRBJ1-4): KAGVTQTPRYLIKTRGQQVTLSCSPISGHRSVSWYQQTPGQGLQFLFEYFSETQRNKGNFPGRFSGRQFSNSRSEMNVSTLELGDSALYLCASSLAGTGWEEKLFFGSGTQLSVL.

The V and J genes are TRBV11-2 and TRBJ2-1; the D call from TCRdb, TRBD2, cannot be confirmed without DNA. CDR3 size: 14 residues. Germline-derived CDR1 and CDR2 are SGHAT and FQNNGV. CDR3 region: CASSKGPGGDEQFF.

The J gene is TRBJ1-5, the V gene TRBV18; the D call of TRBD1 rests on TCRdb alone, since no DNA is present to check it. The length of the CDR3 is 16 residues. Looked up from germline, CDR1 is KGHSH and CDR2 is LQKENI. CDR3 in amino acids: CASSPPPGQGGQPQHF.